This entry lists 25 T cell receptor beta chains sequenced from one sample in a study of vaccination and CD4 T cells after COVID-19. The treatment here: roughly 10-day PBMC culture with coronavirus spike peptide pools or control peptides (ViraFEST assay). Sequence data for DNA of cultured CD4+ T cells were generated by the Oncomine TCR Beta short-read assay. TCRdb recomputed calls from the PCR reads with MiXCR, one row per CDR3 protein. In the table there are 15,000 to 20,000 distinct CDR3 sequences, 45% to 65% of which are singletons. These receptors lack a known antigen. This sample comprised CD4+ T cells from blood, cultured in vitro, obtained before SARS-CoV-2 vaccination. The receptor set was obtained from a human donor who had recovered from COVID-19.

This clonotype turned up a few times. The V call is TRBV6-2 or TRBV6-3, the J call TRBJ2-7, with 9 bases lining up with TRBD2. The CDR3 runs 15 residues. The germline V gene has CDR1 MNHEY and CDR2 SVGEGT. V shed 7 bases and J 0 bases; nucleotides not matched to a gene: 7. The CDR3 nucleotides are TGTGCCAGCAACATAGCGGGGGCAGGCTCCTACGAGCAGTACTTC. Translating gives CASNIAGAGSYEQYF.

This clonotype occurred a few times. The chain joins TRBV19 to TRBJ1-5; D possibly corresponds to TRBD1 (6 bases). Looked up from germline, CDR1 is LNHDA and CDR2 is SQIVND (reference sequence). V lost 6 bases and J lost 4, with 16 bases in between. The CDR3 covers 15 residues. CDR3 DNA sequence: TGTGCCAGTAGGCCGATACAGGGAGGTAATCAGCCCCAGCATTTT. The encoded protein is CASRPIQGGNQPQHF.

This clonotype was seen a handful of times. The genes are TRBV6-2 or TRBV6-3 and TRBJ1-2, with TRBD1 identical over 8 bases. After removal of 2 bases from V and 2 bases from J, the junction contained 7 bases not matched to a gene. The CDR3 extends over 16 amino acids. The germline gives CDR1 MNHEY, CDR2 SVGEGT. CDR3 in DNA: TGTGCCAGCAGTTACCAGAGGACAGGGAGAAACTATGGCTACACCTTC. Its translation: CASSYQRTGRNYGYTF.

V and J are TRBV18 and TRBJ2-7, with 8 bases lining up with TRBD1. With 4 bases clipped from V and 2 bases from J, the junction kept 1 base outside the gene matches. The CDR3 totals 13 residues. CDR1 is KGHSH and CDR2 is LQKENI in the germline V gene. The CDR3 reads CASSLQGAYEQYF. The CDR3 DNA reads TGTGCCAGCTCACTACAGGGGGCCTACGAGCAGTACTTC.

The chain employs TRBV27 and TRBJ2-3, with D unclear. This CDR3 has 14 residues. V was shortened by 0 bases and J by 2 bases, with 6 bases between the two germline ends. Germline V gene lookup returns CDR1 MNHEY and CDR2 SMNVEV (reference sequence). The CDR3 is CASSLSSATDTQYF. CDR3 bases: TGTGCCAGCAGTTTATCCTCGGCCACAGATACGCAGTATTTT.

In its sample, this clonotype was seen a few times. This chain connects TRBV28 to TRBJ2-3, with 8 bases that match TRBD2. Germline V CDR1 and CDR2: MDHEN, SYDVKM. V lost 2 bases and J lost 0; bases outside the gene matches: 7. The length of the CDR3 is 17 residues. In DNA form, the CDR3 reads TGTGCCAGCAGTTTACGGCATAGCGGGGCTAGCACAGATACGCAGTATTTT. Translated: CASSLRHSGASTDTQYF.

This chain connects TRBV19 to TRBJ2-1; D assignment may be TRBD1 or TRBD2 (5 bases each). V shed 4 bases and J shed 7 bases, with 14 bases lying between them. This CDR3 is built from 14 residues. Germline V gene data show CDR1 as LNHDA and CDR2 as SQIVND (reference sequence). The CDR3 spells CASSTPGRPNEQFF. Written as DNA, the CDR3 is TGTGCCAGTAGTACCCCGGGACGGCCTAATGAGCAGTTCTTC.

This clonotype was seen only a few times. V and J are TRBV7-3 and TRBJ2-5; D is unresolved. This CDR3 is built from 13 residues. V was cut by 1 base and J by 5 bases, with 8 bases left in between. The V gene's germline CDR1 is SGHTA and CDR2 FQGTGA. The CDR3 spells CASSLRMGETQYF. The CDR3 DNA reads TGTGCCAGCAGCTTAAGGATGGGGGAGACCCAGTACTTC.

The chain couples TRBV2 to TRBJ2-2, with D unclear. The CDR3 totals 15 residues. Germline values: CDR1 SNHLY, CDR2 FYNNEI. V was shortened by 5 bases and J by 2 bases, with 12 bases between the two germline ends. The CDR3 here is CASSSETLNTGELFF. CDR3 DNA: TGTGCCAGCAGTTCGGAAACACTAAACACCGGGGAGCTGTTTTTT.

The chain combines TRBV3-1 with TRBJ2-2; D is possibly TRBD1 or TRBD2 (7 bases each). V lost 1 base, J lost 8 bases, and 14 bases lay in between. The length of the CDR3 is 15 residues. Germline V gives CDR1 LGHDT, CDR2 YNNKEL (reference sequence). The CDR3 protein is CASSQVAAGQGELFF. The DNA of the CDR3 is TGTGCCAGCAGCCAAGTGGCAGCGGGACAGGGGGAGCTGTTTTTT.

This sequence joins TRBV7-9 and TRBJ2-2; no clear D. The germline V and J ends were trimmed by 4 bases and 5 bases, with 17 bases remaining between them. The V gene's germline CDR1 is SEHNR and CDR2 FQNEAQ (reference sequence). This CDR3 has 16 residues. The CDR3 sequence is CASSSSWADGTGELFF. The CDR3 region has the DNA TGTGCCAGCAGCTCCAGTTGGGCAGACGGGACCGGGGAGCTGTTTTTT.

The chain recombines TRBV20-1 with TRBJ2-1; 11 bases fit TRBD2. Unmatched junction bases numbered 12, after V lost 0 bases and J lost 8 bases. Per germline, CDR1 DFQATT and CDR2 SNEGSKA (reference sequence). The CDR3 has 17 residues. DNA for the CDR3: TGCAGTGCTAGAGATGGTTTCCGTAGCGGGAGGGCCCATGAGCAGTTCTTC. Its translation is CSARDGFRSGRAHEQFF.

This clonotype was found a few times. J is TRBJ2-1 and V is TRBV20-1, with D perhaps matching TRBD2 (7 bases). V was shortened by 0 bases and J by 4 bases, with 16 bases between the two germline ends. Germline V gene sequence: CDR1 DFQATT, CDR2 SNEGSKA (reference sequence). The CDR3 is 16 residues long. The CDR3 reads CSARDWGREKYNEQFF. DNA of the CDR3: TGCAGTGCTAGAGACTGGGGGCGGGAGAAGTACAATGAGCAGTTCTTC.

There are a few counts of this clonotype. This rearrangement joins TRBV6-5 to TRBJ2-7; D ambiguous. Per germline, CDR1 MNHEY and CDR2 SVGAGI. Trimming shortened V by 3 bases and J by 2 bases, and 2 bases separated the two germline ends. The CDR3 is 11 residues long. The DNA of the CDR3 is TGTGCCAGCAGTTATACCTACGAGCAGTACTTC. This gives the protein CASSYTYEQYF.

The J gene is TRBJ1-1, the V gene TRBV5-4; 10 bases line up with TRBD1. CDR1 is SGHNT and CDR2 is YYREEE in the germline V gene (reference sequence). This CDR3 has 16 residues. V was clipped by 4 bases and J by 4 bases; unmatched bases: 10. CDR3 DNA: TGTGCCAGCAGCCCGACAGGGGGCCGTGTTGGCACTGAAGCTTTCTTT. It specifies CASSPTGGRVGTEAFF.

The chain employs TRBV20-1 and TRBJ1-3, with a weak D call TRBD1 (5 bases). The CDR3 runs to 12 residues. The V end was cut by 2 bases, the J end by 9 bases, with 11 bases between. Per the germline V gene, CDR1 is DFQATT and CDR2 is SNEGSKA (reference sequence). CDR3 region: CSARHPGGTIYF. The CDR3 coding sequence is TGCAGTGCTAGACACCCCGGGGGCACCATATATTTT.

This chain uses TRBV6-4 with TRBJ2-7; 7 bases map to TRBD1. J gave up 3 bases and V 6 bases, and 8 bases lay outside the gene matches. The CDR3 totals 14 residues. Germline values: CDR1 MRHNA, CDR2 SNTAGT. In nucleotides, the CDR3 is TGTGCCAGCAGCACAGGGGCACATAACTACGAGCAGTACTTC. This sequence encodes CASSTGAHNYEQYF.

Only a few counts were recorded for this clonotype. This chain joins TRBV24-1 and TRBJ2-5; TRBD1 might be the D (6 bases). The CDR3 sequence is 18 residues long. The germline V and J ends were trimmed by 9 bases and 2 bases, with 27 bases remaining between them. Germline CDR1 reads KGHDR; CDR2 reads SFDVKD. This CDR3 is CATGNRVAEPTLQETQYF. CDR3 nucleotide sequence: TGTGCCACCGGAAACAGGGTTGCAGAACCCACATTACAAGAGACCCAGTACTTC.

The V and J genes are TRBV2 and TRBJ1-2; TRBD1 matches 8 bases. Germline CDR1 SNHLY, CDR2 FYNNEI. The CDR3 has 16 amino acids. V was clipped by 6 bases and J by 5 bases; unmatched bases: 14. This CDR3 is CASSAQAARGLYGYTF. The CDR3 DNA sequence: TGTGCCAGCAGCGCCCAGGCCGCCAGGGGGCTTTATGGCTACACCTTC.

The chain uses TRBV12-2 and TRBJ2-6; TRBD1 is the table's D call and was not checked against the DNA. TRBV12-2 is marked as a pseudogene. CDR3 length: 16 residues. The CDR3 reads CASRLSGGAGANVLTF. CDR3 nucleotides: TGTGCAAGTCGCTTATCCGGGGGAGCTGGGGCCAACGTCCTGACTTTC.

This chain connects TRBV12-3 or TRBV12-4 to TRBJ2-1, with 13 bases that match TRBD2. The CDR3 contains 15 residues. Germline trimming cut 8 bases from V and 6 bases from J; bases unmatched to any gene: 7. The CDR3 bases are TGTGCCAGCCGAGGAGGACTAGCGGGAGTCAATGAGCAGTTCTTC. It encodes CASRGGLAGVNEQFF.

The rearrangement uses TRBV11-2 and TRBJ2-5, with 9 bases matching TRBD1. Losses at the gene ends were 5 bases for V and 5 bases for J; bases not matched to a gene: 12. This CDR3 is 16 amino acids long. Per the germline V gene, CDR1 is SGHAT and CDR2 is FQNNGV. CDR3 nucleotides: TGTGCCAGCAGCGGTGAATTAGGGACAGGGTCGGAGACCCAGTACTTC. This encodes CASSGELGTGSETQYF.

This clonotype was counted only a few times. V is TRBV7-6 and J is TRBJ1-5; D possibly corresponds to TRBD1 (6 bases). CDR1 is SGHVS and CDR2 is FNYEAQ in the germline V gene. This CDR3 has 13 residues. V was shortened by 5 bases and J by 7 bases, with 12 bases between the two germline ends. CDR3 in DNA: TGTGCCAGCAGCCCCGGGGGGGCGCAGCCCCAGCATTTT. It yields the protein CASSPGGAQPQHF.

The genes are TRBV20-1 and TRBJ1-5; TRBD1 aligns across 7 bases. Losses at the gene ends were 3 bases for V and 5 bases for J; bases not matched to a gene: 10. Germline V gene sequence: CDR1 DFQATT, CDR2 SNEGSKA (reference sequence). The CDR3 has 15 residues. DNA of the CDR3: TGCAGTGCTAGTAATCCTCACAGGGGCCATCAGCCCCAGCATTTT. Translated, it gives CSASNPHRGHQPQHF.

This chain connects TRBV6-1 to TRBJ2-5; 7 bases are a match to TRBD1. The V and J ends lost 6 bases and 1 base, in that order; junction bases with no gene match: 11. Germline V gives CDR1 MNHNS, CDR2 SASEGT. The CDR3 runs to 16 residues. The CDR3 DNA is TGTGCCAGCAGAAATGTCCGGGACAGTGGCCAAGAGACCCAGTACTTC. Its protein is CASRNVRDSGQETQYF.